The T cell receptor beta chain described here comes from a study of prognosis after radiotherapy for stage I lung cancer. Across the whole study: Recruitment took place in Nanjing, China, where patients with stage I non-small cell lung cancer were enrolled between early 2018 and 2019. Operability status for all non-small cell lung cancer patients was recorded as medically inoperable.

Broader study findings: Diminished Shannon entropy following stereotactic body radiation therapy characterized patients who developed distant metastases. After stereotactic body radiation therapy, median unique TCR clones were 6,861, down from approximately 11,000.

Amplification of the TCR beta CDR3 (from genomic DNA) was done by two-round multiplex PCR. The use of primers specific to each TRBV and TRBJ gene characterized first-round PCR. In TCRdb, the multiplex PCR reads were re-called with MiXCR into one record per CDR3 protein. The sample includes about 31,000 distinct CDR3 sequences, roughly two fifths of them seen just once. This clonotype was observed many times. No antigen is known for it. Germline-derived CDR1 and CDR2 are LNHDA and SQIVND (reference sequence). Trimming took 4 bases from V and 4 from J; bases not matched to a gene: 9. The CDR3 extends over 17 amino acids.

V and J are TRBV19 and TRBJ2-2; TRBD1 agrees at 10 bases. The material was PBMCs, obtained before or after stereotactic body radiation therapy (not recorded which). This TCR was recovered from a donor over 45 with non-small cell lung cancer. CDR3 coding DNA: TGTGCCAGTAGTAAACCCGGGGACAGGGGAAGCACCGGGGAGCTGTTTTTT. Translating gives CASSKPGDRGSTGELFF.